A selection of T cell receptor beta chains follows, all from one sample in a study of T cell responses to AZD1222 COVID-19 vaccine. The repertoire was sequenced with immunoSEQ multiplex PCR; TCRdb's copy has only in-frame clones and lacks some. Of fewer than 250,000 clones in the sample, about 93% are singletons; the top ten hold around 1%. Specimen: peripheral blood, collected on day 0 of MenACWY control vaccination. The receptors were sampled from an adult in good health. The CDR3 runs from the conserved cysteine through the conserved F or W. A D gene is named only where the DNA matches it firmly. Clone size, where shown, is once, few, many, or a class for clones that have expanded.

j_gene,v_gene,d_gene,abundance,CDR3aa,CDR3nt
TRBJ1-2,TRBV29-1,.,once,CSAGERGYTF,TGCAGCGCAGGGGAGAGGGGCTACACCTTC
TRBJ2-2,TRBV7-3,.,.,CASSFSGDTGELFF,TGTGCCAGCAGCTTTTCAGGGGACACCGGGGAGCTGTTTTTT
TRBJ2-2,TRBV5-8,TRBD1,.,CASTGQGGSGELFF,TGTGCCAGCACCGGACAGGGTGGATCCGGGGAGCTGTTTTTT
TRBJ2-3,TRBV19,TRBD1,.,CASSEPTGVTTDTQYF,TGTGCCAGTAGCGAACCTACAGGGGTTACCACAGATACGCAGTATTTT
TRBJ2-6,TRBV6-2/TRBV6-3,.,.,CASSHRNSLSGANVLTF,TGTGCCAGCAGTCACCGGAACAGCTTATCTGGGGCCAACGTCCTGACTTTC
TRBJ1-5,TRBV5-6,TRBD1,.,CASSLTRDRNQPQHF,TGTGCCAGCAGCTTGACCCGGGACAGGAATCAGCCCCAGCATTTT
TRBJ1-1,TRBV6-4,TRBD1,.,CASSDDRGLQAFF,TGTGCCAGCAGCGACGACAGGGGGCTGCAGGCTTTCTTT
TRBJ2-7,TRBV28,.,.,CASSLREYEQYF,TGTGCCAGCAGTTTACGGGAGTACGAGCAGTACTTC
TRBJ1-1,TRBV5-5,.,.,CASSQVTVNTEAFF,TGTGCCAGCAGCCAAGTAACAGTGAACACTGAAGCTTTCTTT
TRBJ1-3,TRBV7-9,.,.,CASSLASGSGNTIYF,TGTGCCAGCAGCTTAGCATCAGGGTCCGGAAACACCATATATTTT
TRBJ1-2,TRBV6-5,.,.,CASRTNYGYTF,TGTGCCAGCAGAACTAACTATGGCTACACCTTC
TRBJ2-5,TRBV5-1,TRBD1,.,CASSSWTGQETQYF,TGCGCCAGCAGCTCATGGACAGGGCAAGAGACCCAGTACTTC
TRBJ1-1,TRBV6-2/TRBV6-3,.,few,CASSYHRRMNTEAFF,TGTGCCAGCAGTTACCACAGACGCATGAACACTGAAGCTTTCTTT
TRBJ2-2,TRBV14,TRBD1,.,CASSQVVTGVGTGELFF,TGTGCCAGCAGCCAAGTGGTTACAGGGGTCGGGACCGGGGAGCTGTTTTTT
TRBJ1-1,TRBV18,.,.,CASSPSGLGTEAFF,TGTGCCAGCTCACCTTCGGGGTTAGGCACTGAAGCTTTCTTT
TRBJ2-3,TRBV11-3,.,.,CASSGGSPDTQYF,TGTGCCAGCAGCGGGGGTAGCCCAGATACGCAGTATTTT